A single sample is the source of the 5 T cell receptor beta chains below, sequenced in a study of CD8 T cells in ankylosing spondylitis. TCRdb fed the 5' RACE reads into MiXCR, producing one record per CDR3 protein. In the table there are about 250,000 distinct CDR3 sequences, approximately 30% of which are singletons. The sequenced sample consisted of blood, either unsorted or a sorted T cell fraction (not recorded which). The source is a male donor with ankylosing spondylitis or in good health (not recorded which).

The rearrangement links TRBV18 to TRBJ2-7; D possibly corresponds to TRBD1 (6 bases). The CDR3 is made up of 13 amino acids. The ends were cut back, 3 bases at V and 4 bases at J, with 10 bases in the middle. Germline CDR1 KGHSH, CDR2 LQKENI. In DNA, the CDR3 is TGTGCCAGCTCACCCTGGGACATATACGAGCAGTACTTC. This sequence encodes CASSPWDIYEQYF.

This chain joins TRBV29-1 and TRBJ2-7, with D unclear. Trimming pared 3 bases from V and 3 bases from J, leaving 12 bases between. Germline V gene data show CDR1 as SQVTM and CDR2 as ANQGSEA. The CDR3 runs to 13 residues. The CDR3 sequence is CSVEVQAGYEQYF. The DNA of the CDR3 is TGCAGCGTTGAGGTCCAGGCCGGCTACGAGCAGTACTTC.

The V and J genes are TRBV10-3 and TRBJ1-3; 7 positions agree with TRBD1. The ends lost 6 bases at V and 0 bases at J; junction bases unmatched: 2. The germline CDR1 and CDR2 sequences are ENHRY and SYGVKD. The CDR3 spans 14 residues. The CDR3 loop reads CAISGQASGNTIYF. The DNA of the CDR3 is TGTGCCATCAGCGGACAGGCCTCTGGAAACACCATATATTTT.

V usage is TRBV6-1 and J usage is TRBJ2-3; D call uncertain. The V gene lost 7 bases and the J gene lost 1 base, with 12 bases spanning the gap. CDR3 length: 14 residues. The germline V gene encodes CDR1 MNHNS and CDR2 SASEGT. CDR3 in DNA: TGTGCCAGCACCCATCGTGGGGGCACAGATACGCAGTATTTT. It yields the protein CASTHRGGTDTQYF.

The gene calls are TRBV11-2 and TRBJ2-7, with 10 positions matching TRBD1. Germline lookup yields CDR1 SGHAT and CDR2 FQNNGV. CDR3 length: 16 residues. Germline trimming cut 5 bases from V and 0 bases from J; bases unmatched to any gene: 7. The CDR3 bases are TGTGCCAGCAGCGCCCAGGGACAGGGGCTCTCCTACGAGCAGTACTTC. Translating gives CASSAQGQGLSYEQYF.